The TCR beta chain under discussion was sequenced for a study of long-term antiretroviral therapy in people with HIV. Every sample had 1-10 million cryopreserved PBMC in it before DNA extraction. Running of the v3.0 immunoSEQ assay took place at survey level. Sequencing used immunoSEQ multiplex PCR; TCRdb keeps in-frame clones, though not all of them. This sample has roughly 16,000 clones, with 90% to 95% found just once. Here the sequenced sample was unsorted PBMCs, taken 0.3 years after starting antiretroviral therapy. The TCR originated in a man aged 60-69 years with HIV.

The CDR3 coding sequence is TGTGCCAGCAGCTTAGTACCCGGGAACACTGAAGCTTTCTTT. This sequence encodes CASSLVPGNTEAFF. J is TRBJ1-1 and V is TRBV7-2; D is unresolved. V lost 1 base and J 1 base, leaving 7 bases between the germline ends. The CDR3 sequence is 14 residues long. Germline V gene lookup returns CDR1 SGHTA and CDR2 FQGNSA.